Sequencing of this T cell receptor (beta chain) was carried out in a study of persistence of HIV-infected CD4 T cells. Stimulation used 8.5 to 10 ug/mL lysate from CMV-infected fibroblasts. CD40L-negative CD69-negative CD45RO-high memory CD4+ T cells were sorted as populations depleted of antigen-responding cells. The CDR3 has 11 amino acids. V dropped 5 bases and J dropped 4 bases, with 6 bases sitting between them. CDR1 and CDR2 (germline): DFQATT, SNEGSKA (reference sequence). This was the immunoSEQ version 4 assay in survey mode. TCRdb's table, derived via immunoSEQ multiplex PCR, lists solely in-frame clones and lacks some. The top ten hold just over 0.85% of the sample, which has fewer than 35,000 clones, roughly four fifths seen once. This clone showed up just a few times. What it binds is not known.

The clonotype was recovered from an adult man with HIV who was CMV-seropositive. The material was CD4+ T cells sorted from PBMCs after approximately 19-hour stimulation, obtained from a patient who received antiretroviral therapy. This chain uses TRBV20-1 with TRBJ1-3, with D maybe TRBD1 (5 bases). The CDR3 is CSAGGGNTIYF. The DNA of the CDR3 is TGCAGTGCTGGGGGAGGAAACACCATATATTTT.